Listed below are T cell receptor beta chains from one sample, sequenced in a study of cytomegalovirus exposure and HLA in healthy donors. Some clones are missing from TCRdb's copy, which holds only in-frame ones; the method was immunoSEQ multiplex PCR. The sample lists about 120,000 clones; roughly 80% were seen once. The sequencing input was PBMCs. The source of these receptors is a woman aged 40 to 55 in good health and CMV-seropositive. CDR3s leave out the opening cysteine and the closing phenylalanine or tryptophan.

v_gene	j_gene	CDR3aa
TRBV19	TRBJ1-5	ASSIRTGALGQPQH
TRBV2	TRBJ2-1	ASSSQGFDEQF
TRBV21-1	TRBJ1-1	ASSKSIRDTEAF
TRBV29-1	TRBJ2-4	SVDTGTGENIQY
TRBV4-1	TRBJ2-4	ASSQGRQGGLAKNIQY
TRBV6-1	TRBJ1-1	ASSDRTVGNAEAF
TRBV27	TRBJ1-2	ASSLNYQGALSFYGYT
TRBV15	.	ATSRGSGGVTYEQY
TRBV5-8	TRBJ1-1	ASSLGAQAF
TRBV9	TRBJ2-3	ASSEGDTDTQY
TRBV7-9	TRBJ2-3	SSSYQTDTQY
TRBV6-5	TRBJ1-4	ASKLDRGPEKLF
TRBV5-5	TRBJ2-7	ASSYYRDRGTYEQY
TRBV4-3	TRBJ2-6	ASSISSGANVLT
TRBV18	TRBJ2-7	ASSPQSSGRFGEQY
TRBV18	TRBJ2-2	ASSPGLAGLTGELF
TRBV18	TRBJ2-1	ASSPGSTGDEQF
TRBV7-6	TRBJ2-7	ASSLAGTSGRTTYEQY
TRBV7-9	TRBJ2-4	ASSLHGDIQY
TRBV6-6	TRBJ2-7	ASSYSEVASYEQY
TRBV7-8	TRBJ2-3	ASKPTSVRTDTQY
TRBV2	TRBJ2-1	ASSPGTTRSNEQF
TRBV11-2	TRBJ1-4	ASSSRWRQGNEKLF
TRBV5-1	TRBJ1-3	ASSLSDAAGNTIY
TRBV7-2	TRBJ2-4	ASSLDGIKIDIQY
TRBV14	TRBJ2-7	ASSLYRQGADEQY
TRBV30	TRBJ1-4	AWSGQGEKLF
TRBV18	TRBJ1-1	ASSGQQNTEAF
TRBV29-1	TRBJ2-2	SVGGGTGELF
TRBV10-3	TRBJ2-5	AISAGQDGETQY
TRBV19	TRBJ1-6	ASSMRAVGSPLH
TRBV5-1	TRBJ2-1	ASSKDTELAGKGNEQF
TRBV7-9	TRBJ2-2	ASSFGGVGELF
TRBV29-1	TRBJ2-1	SVEDVEGQRLNNEQF
TRBV2	TRBJ1-1	ASTPGQMNTEAF
TRBV5-4	TRBJ1-2	ASSFQGDGYT
TRBV9	TRBJ2-3	ASSALFDTQY
TRBV11-3	TRBJ2-1	ASSEGGSSYNEQF
TRBV12-5	TRBJ2-2	ASGLGQQNTGELF
TRBV30	TRBJ1-1	AWVENWDRLNTEAF
TRBV6-1	TRBJ2-7	ASCTSYYEQY
TRBV11-3	TRBJ2-1	ASSLRQGGNEQF
TRBV7-6	TRBJ1-1	ASSTSQGAEAF
TRBV10-3	TRBJ1-6	AIRVEDRVDSPLH
TRBV13	TRBJ2-5	ASSLEGGPETQY
TRBV6-1	TRBJ2-7	ASRRDTLNEQY
TRBV7-8	TRBJ2-3	ASSLAGGRVTDTQY
TRBV6-1	TRBJ2-5	AVWGVLKETQY
TRBV12-5	TRBJ2-1	ASGSTGNEQF